This T cell receptor beta chain was captured in a study of beta chain features in type 1 diabetes. This clone has only a few counts. CDR1 and CDR2 from the germline V gene are LNHDA and SQIVND (reference sequence). The CDR3 covers 15 residues. Trimming removed 2 bases from V and 4 bases from J; junction bases left unmatched: 3. One heparinised draw of blood, averaging around 120 mL, came from each donor. Sequenced material consisted of expressed TCRB transcripts (all of the isolated RNA was reverse transcribed). Libraries were prepared by immunoSEQ multiplex PCR; TCRdb keeps only in-frame clonotypes and omits some of them. Of 200,000 to 250,000 clones in the sample, over 7.5% were seen once.

The sample comprised naive CD4+ T cells from blood. The V gene is TRBV19, the J gene TRBJ2-1; 9 nucleotides match TRBD2. The sequence was collected from a woman between 18 and 29 years old in good health. The chain's CDR3 is CASSILAGTYNEQFF. CDR3 sequence (DNA): TGTGCCAGTAGTATACTAGCGGGAACTTACAATGAGCAGTTCTTC.